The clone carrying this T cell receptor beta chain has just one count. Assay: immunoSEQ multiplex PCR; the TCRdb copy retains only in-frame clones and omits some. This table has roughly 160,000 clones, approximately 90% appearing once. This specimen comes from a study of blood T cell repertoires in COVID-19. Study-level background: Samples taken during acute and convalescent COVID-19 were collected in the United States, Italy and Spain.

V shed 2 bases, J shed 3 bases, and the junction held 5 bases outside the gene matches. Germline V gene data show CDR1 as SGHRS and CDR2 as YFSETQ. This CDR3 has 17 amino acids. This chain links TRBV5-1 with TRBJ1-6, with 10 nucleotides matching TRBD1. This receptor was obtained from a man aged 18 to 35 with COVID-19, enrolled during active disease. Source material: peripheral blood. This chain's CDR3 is CASSLSGTGDYNSPLHF. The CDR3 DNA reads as TGCGCCAGCAGCTTATCCGGGACAGGGGACTATAATTCACCCCTCCACTTT.